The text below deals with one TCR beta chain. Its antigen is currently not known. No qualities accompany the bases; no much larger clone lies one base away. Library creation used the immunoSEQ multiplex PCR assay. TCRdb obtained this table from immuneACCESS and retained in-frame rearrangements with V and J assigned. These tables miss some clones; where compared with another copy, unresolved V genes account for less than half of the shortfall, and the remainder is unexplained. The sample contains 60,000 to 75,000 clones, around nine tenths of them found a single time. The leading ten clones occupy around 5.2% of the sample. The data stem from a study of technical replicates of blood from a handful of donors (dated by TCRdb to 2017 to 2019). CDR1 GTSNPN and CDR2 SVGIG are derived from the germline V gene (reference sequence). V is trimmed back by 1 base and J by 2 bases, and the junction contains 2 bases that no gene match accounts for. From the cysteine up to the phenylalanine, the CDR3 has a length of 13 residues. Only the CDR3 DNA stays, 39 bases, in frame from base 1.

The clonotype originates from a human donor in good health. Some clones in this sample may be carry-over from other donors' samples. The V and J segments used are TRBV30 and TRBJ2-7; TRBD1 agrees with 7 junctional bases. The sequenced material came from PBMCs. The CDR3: CAWSEDRTYEQYF. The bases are TGTGCCTGGAGTGAGGACAGGACCTACGAGCAGTACTTC.